What follows describes a single TCR beta chain. This entry is derived from a study of blood T cell repertoires in COVID-19. Looking at the study overall: Samples came from the United States, Italy and Spain, spanning acute and convalescent COVID-19. T cells, B-cell-depleted T cells, or PBMCs provided the cDNA or gDNA that served as material.

Trimming left V 6 bases short and J 13 bases short, with 18 bases between. The CDR3 is 12 amino acids. CDR1 is MNHEY and CDR2 is SVGAGI in the germline V gene. The authors' processing: The authors estimated nucleated cell counts from reference gene primer amplification. TCRdb keeps only in-frame clones here, not all; method: immunoSEQ multiplex PCR. D and trimming were read from the DNA, whereas the V and J calls and clone size are those reported in that table. The profile shows some 130,000 clones, approximately 78% of them singletons. The clonotype was recovered from a man in his sixties who had recovered from COVID-19. V and J are TRBV6-5 and TRBJ1-2; D possibly corresponds to TRBD1 (5 bases). Sequenced sample: peripheral blood. This CDR3 is CASRAETDIGTF. The CDR3 coding sequence is TGTGCCAGCAGAGCCGAAACGGACATCGGCACCTTC.